Shown below are 2 T cell receptor beta chains from a single sample sequenced in a study of T cells in Graves' hyperthyroidism and ophthalmopathy. Researchers amplified the TCR beta CDR3 regions from RNA transcripts. During a first-round RT-PCR of the TCR CDR3, the HTBI primer set was used. TCRdb used MiXCR to reprocess the multiplex PCR reads, holding one entry per CDR3 protein. The repertoire has over 400,000 distinct CDR3 sequences, approximately 15% of them found once; the top ten carry 13%. Sequencing was performed on blood. These TCRs come from a man younger than 35 with Graves' ophthalmopathy.

This rearrangement joins TRBV10-3 to TRBJ2-2; 9 bases fit TRBD2. CDR3 length equals 17 residues. CDR1 is ENHRY, CDR2 SYGVKD, per germline. V dropped 2 bases and J dropped 7; count of bases not matched to a gene: 11. The CDR3 here is CAISETAPSGTGGELFF. For the CDR3, the DNA is TGTGCCATCAGTGAGACTGCCCCTAGCGGGACTGGCGGGGAGCTGTTTTTT.

This chain connects TRBV5-1 to TRBJ2-2; 14 nucleotides line up with TRBD2. CDR1 and CDR2 (germline): SGHRS, YFSETQ. J gave up 5 bases and V 3 bases, and 15 bases lay outside the gene matches. The CDR3 contains 20 residues. CDR3 nucleotide sequence: TGCGCCAGCAGCTATGGGACTAGCGGGGGACCTTTCCTTAATACCGGGGAGCTGTTTTTT. This encodes CASSYGTSGGPFLNTGELFF. Full variable domain (outside the CDR3, taken from reference TRBV5-1 and TRBJ2-2): KAGVTQTPRYLIKTRGQQVTLSCSPISGHRSVSWYQQTPGQGLQFLFEYFSETQRNKGNFPGRFSGRQFSNSRSEMNVSTLELGDSALYLCASSYGTSGGPFLNTGELFFGEGSRLTVL.